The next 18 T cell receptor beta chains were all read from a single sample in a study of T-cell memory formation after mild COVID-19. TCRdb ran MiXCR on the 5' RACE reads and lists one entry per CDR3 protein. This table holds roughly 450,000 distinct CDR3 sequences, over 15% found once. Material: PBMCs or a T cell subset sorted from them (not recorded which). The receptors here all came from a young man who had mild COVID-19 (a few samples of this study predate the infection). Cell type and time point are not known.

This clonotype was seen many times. The CDR3 here is CASSLDAGTGGYEQYF. CDR3 bases: TGTGCCAGCAGCTTGGATGCCGGGACAGGGGGCTACGAGCAGTACTTC. The V gene is TRBV5-5, the J gene TRBJ2-7, with TRBD1 identical over 11 bases. The ends lost 0 bases at V and 3 bases at J; junction bases unmatched: 5. The CDR3 contains 16 residues. The germline CDR1 and CDR2 sequences are SGHKS and YYEKEE (reference sequence).

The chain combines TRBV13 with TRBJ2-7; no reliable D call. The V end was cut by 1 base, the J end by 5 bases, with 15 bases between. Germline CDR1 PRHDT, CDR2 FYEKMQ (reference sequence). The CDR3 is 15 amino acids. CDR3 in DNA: TGTGCCAGCAGCTTAGCAGGACCCGTGGTGAACGAGCAGTACGTC. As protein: CASSLAGPVVNEQYV.

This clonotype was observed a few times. The CDR3 sequence is CASSLRDRVLPQHF. The CDR3, as DNA: TGCGCCAGCAGCCTCCGGGACAGGGTCTTACCCCAGCATTTT. The chain has TRBV5-1 and TRBJ1-5, with 9 bases identical to TRBD1. The V and J ends lost 4 bases and 10 bases, in that order; junction bases with no gene match: 9. This CDR3 has 14 amino acids. From germline, CDR1 is SGHRS and CDR2 YFSETQ.

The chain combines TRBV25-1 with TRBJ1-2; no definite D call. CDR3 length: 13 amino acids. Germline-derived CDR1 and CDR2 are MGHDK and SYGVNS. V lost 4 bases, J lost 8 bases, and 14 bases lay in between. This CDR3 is CASSVLGGLGYTF. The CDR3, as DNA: TGTGCCAGCAGTGTTTTGGGCGGTCTGGGCTACACCTTC.

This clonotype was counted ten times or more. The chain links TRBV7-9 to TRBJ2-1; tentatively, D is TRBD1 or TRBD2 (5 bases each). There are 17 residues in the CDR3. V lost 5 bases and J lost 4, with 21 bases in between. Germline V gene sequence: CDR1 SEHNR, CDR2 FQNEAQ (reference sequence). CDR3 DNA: TGTGCCAGCAGCCCATCCTTTCTCGGGGCGAAATACAATGAGCAGTTCTTC. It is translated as CASSPSFLGAKYNEQFF.

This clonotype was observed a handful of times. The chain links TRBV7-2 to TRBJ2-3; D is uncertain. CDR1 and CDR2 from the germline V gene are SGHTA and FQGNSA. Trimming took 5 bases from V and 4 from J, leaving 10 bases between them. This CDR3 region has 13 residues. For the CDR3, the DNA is TGTGCCAGCAGCCTCGTGAATTCAGATACGCAGTATTTT. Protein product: CASSLVNSDTQYF.

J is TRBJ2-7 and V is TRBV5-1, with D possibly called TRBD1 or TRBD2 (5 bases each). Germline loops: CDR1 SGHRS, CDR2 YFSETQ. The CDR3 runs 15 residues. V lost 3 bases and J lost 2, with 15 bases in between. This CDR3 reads CASSWGEGRAYEQYF. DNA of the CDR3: TGCGCCAGCAGCTGGGGCGAGGGGAGAGCCTACGAGCAGTACTTC.

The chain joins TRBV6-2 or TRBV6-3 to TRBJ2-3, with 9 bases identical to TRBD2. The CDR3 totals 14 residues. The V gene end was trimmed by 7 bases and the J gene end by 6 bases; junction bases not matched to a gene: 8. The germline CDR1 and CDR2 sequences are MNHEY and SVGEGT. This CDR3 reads CASNKAGGMDTQYF. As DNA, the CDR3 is TGTGCCAGCAATAAAGCGGGGGGAATGGATACGCAGTATTTT.

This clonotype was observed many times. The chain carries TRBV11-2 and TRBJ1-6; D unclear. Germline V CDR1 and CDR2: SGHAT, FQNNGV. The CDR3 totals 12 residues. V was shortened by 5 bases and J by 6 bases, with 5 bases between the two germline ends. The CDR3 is CASSPPNSPLHF. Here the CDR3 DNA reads TGTGCCAGCAGCCCGCCTAATTCACCCCTCCACTTT.

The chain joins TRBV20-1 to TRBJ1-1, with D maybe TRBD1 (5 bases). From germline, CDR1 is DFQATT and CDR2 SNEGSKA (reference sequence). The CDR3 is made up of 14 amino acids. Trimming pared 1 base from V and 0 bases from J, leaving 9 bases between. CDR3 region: CSARGMDMNTEAFF. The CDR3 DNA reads TGCAGTGCTAGAGGTATGGACATGAACACTGAAGCTTTCTTT.

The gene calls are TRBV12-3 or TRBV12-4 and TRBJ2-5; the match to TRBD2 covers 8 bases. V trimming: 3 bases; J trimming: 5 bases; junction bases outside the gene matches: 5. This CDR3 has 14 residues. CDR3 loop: CASSFLSGGETQYF. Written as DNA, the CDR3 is TGTGCCAGCAGTTTCCTAAGCGGGGGCGAGACCCAGTACTTC.

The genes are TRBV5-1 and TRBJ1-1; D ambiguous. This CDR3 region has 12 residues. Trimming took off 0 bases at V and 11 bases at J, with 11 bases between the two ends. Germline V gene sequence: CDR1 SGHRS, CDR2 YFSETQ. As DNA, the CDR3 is TGCGCCAGCAGCTTGGGGGGAGGTTCGGCTTTCTTT. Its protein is CASSLGGGSAFF.

The CDR3 DNA sequence: TGCAGTGCCAGGACCGGAGGGGGTGCGCAGTATTTT. This translates into CSARTGGGAQYF. The chain joins TRBV20-1 to TRBJ2-3; D possibly uses TRBD1 or TRBD2 (6 bases each). Trimming removed 6 bases at V and 10 bases at J, with 17 bases between. The CDR3 loop spans 12 amino acids. Germline assignment: CDR1 DFQATT and CDR2 SNEGSKA (reference sequence).

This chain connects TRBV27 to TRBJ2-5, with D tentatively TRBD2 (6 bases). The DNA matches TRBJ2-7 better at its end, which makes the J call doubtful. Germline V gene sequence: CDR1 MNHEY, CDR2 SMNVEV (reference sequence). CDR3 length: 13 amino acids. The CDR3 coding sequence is TGTGCCAGCAGTTTTTATTTGGGGGGCGAGCAGTACTTC. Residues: CASSFYLGGEQYF.

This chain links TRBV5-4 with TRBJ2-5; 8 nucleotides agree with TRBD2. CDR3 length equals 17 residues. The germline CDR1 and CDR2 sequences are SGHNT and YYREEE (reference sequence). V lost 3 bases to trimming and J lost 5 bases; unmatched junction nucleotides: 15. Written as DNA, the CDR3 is TGTGCCAGCAGCTCTCTGGCGGCGGGGGGCCTGGAGGAGACCCAGTACTTC. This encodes CASSSLAAGGLEETQYF.

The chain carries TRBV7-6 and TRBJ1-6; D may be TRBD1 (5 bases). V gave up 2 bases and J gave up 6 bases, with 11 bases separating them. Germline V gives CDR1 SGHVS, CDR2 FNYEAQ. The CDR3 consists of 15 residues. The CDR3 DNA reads TGTGCCAGCAGCTTAACGGGACGGGGTAATTCACCCCTCCACTTT. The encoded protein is CASSLTGRGNSPLHF.

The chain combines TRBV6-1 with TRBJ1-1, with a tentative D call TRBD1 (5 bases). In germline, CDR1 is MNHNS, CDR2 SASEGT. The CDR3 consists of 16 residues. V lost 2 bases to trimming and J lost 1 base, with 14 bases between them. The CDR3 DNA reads TGTGCCAGCAGTGAACCTCCTGGCAGGGCGAACACTGAAGCTTTCTTT. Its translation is CASSEPPGRANTEAFF.

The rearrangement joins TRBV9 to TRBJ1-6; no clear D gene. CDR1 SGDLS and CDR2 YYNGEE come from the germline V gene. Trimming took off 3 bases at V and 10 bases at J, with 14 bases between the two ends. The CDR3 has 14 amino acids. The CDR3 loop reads CASSGTPRGSPLHF. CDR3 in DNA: TGTGCCAGCAGCGGGACGCCCCGAGGGTCACCCCTCCACTTT.